This T cell receptor beta chain came from a study of shared T cell receptors in the human thymus. CDR1 and CDR2 (germline): MNHNS, SASEGT. Trimming cost V 3 bases and J 1 base, with 14 bases left between them. CDR3 length: 16 residues. Assay: immunoSEQ multiplex PCR; the TCRdb copy retains only in-frame clones and omits some. This sample carries about 610,000 clones, around nine tenths of them seen once, and the ten largest clones take approximately 0.01%. This sample also appeared in a second study, on human thymus T cells. That study reports: Resections from corrective heart surgery provided thymus tissue. The related literature has documented a marked overlap of thymic repertoires among unrelated individuals.

The specimen sequenced was thymocytes. This chain uses TRBV6-1 with TRBJ2-3; possible D gene TRBD2, 5 bases. The clonotype was recovered from a boy younger than two with a congenital heart defect. This CDR3 reads CASSEIRDRGTDTQYF. CDR3 nucleotide sequence: TGTGCCAGCAGTGAGATCCGGGATAGAGGCACAGATACGCAGTATTTT.